This T cell receptor (beta chain) was identified during a study of control samples from healthy donors and cancer patients. Using immunoSEQ multiplex PCR, the repertoire was profiled, and TCRdb retains in-frame clones only, with some absent. The sample carries some 250,000 clones, over 70% recorded once. The CDR3 is 16 amino acids. With 6 bases clipped from V and 3 bases from J, the junction kept 10 bases outside the gene matches. Looked up from germline, CDR1 is KGHSH and CDR2 is LQKENI. Sequencing input: PBMCs. The clonotype originates from a woman aged 60-75 years with lung cancer. The chain uses TRBV18 and TRBJ2-7, with 11 bases lining up with TRBD2. The CDR3 here is CASSPGLADLGYEQYF. The DNA of the CDR3 is TGTGCCAGCTCTCCGGGACTAGCGGACCTAGGCTACGAGCAGTACTTC.